The 8 T cell receptor beta chains below come from one sample, sequenced in a study of regulatory T cells in long-lasting Graves disease. Building the TCR beta libraries relied on iRepertoire HTBI primers, and CDR3 regions underwent Arm-PCR. TCRdb re-called the multiplex PCR reads with MiXCR, one entry per CDR3 protein. The data show hundreds of thousands of distinct CDR3 sequences, roughly a fifth seen once. As for time point: persistent/refractory GD, antithyroid drugs over 5 years with positive TRAb. PBMCs were the source of the RNA used for TCR sequencing. This sample comprised peripheral blood mononuclear cells (PBMCs), obtained when the disease was refractory, from a patient treated with antithyroid drugs. Source of these receptors: a female donor with Graves disease.

Regarding this clonotype: A read error is possible here, since a much larger clone lies one base away. The genes are TRBV15 and TRBJ2-7; no firm D call. Germline V CDR1 and CDR2: LNHNV, YYDKDF (reference sequence). The CDR3 runs 13 residues. This CDR3 reads CATSSAGMGERYF. The CDR3 DNA sequence: TGTGCCACCAGCAGTGCAGGAATGGGCGAGCGGTACTTC.

In the case of this clonotype: The conserved closing phenylalanine or tryptophan is absent in this CDR3, likely reflecting a read error. The J gene is TRBJ1-2, the V gene TRBV7-9, with D maybe TRBD1 (5 bases). The CDR3 runs to 13 residues. Germline CDR1 SEHNR, CDR2 FQNEAQ (reference sequence). Deletions cut 5 bases from V and 4 bases from J, with 11 bases between. CDR3 sequence (DNA): TGTGCCAGCAGCATCGACAGTCGCTATGGCTACACCCTC. Its translation is CASSIDSRYGYTL.

This chain joins TRBV13 and TRBJ2-7; D is unclear. There are 13 residues in the CDR3. Trimming stripped 5 bases from V and 3 bases from J, with 11 bases between. Germline-derived CDR1 and CDR2 are PRHDT and FYEKMQ (reference sequence). DNA of the CDR3: TGTGCCAGCAGCCTTAGGGCGGTCTACGAGCAGTACTTC. This codes for CASSLRAVYEQYF.

The rearrangement links TRBV9 to TRBJ2-1, with D possibly being TRBD2 (5 bases). CDR1 is SGDLS and CDR2 is YYNGEE in the germline V gene. V was clipped by 3 bases and J by 0 bases, with 19 bases between them. This CDR3 comprises 18 residues. The CDR3 spells CASSGEQKKGFSYNEQFF. The CDR3 region has the DNA TGTGCCAGCAGCGGGGAGCAGAAAAAGGGATTCTCCTACAATGAGCAGTTCTTC.

The table lists this clonotype with many counts. The CDR3 DNA reads as TGTGCCATCAGTGAGGATAGCGGCCAAGAGACCCAGTACTTC. This sequence encodes CAISEDSGQETQYF. The J gene is TRBJ2-5, the V gene TRBV10-3, with a weak D call TRBD2 (6 bases). The V end lost 2 bases, the J end lost 1 base, and 8 bases lay between the germline ends. This CDR3 has 14 residues. Germline V CDR1 and CDR2: ENHRY, SYGVKD.

In this sample, this clonotype turned up many times. The rearrangement joins TRBV29-1 to TRBJ1-1; 7 nucleotides align to TRBD1. The V gene's germline CDR1 is SQVTM and CDR2 ANQGSEA. J lost 0 bases, V lost 7 bases, and 5 bases had no gene match. There are 13 residues in the CDR3. The DNA of the CDR3 is TGCAGCGCTATGGGACAGATGAACACTGAAGCTTTCTTT. Translating gives CSAMGQMNTEAFF.

This clonotype came up many times. This sequence joins TRBV2 and TRBJ2-2; D is undetermined. The CDR3 is 14 residues long. Trimming took 4 bases from V and 4 from J, leaving 10 bases between them. Germline assignment: CDR1 SNHLY and CDR2 FYNNEI. CDR3 sequence: CASSVEGSTGELFF. The DNA of the CDR3 is TGTGCCAGCAGTGTGGAAGGGTCCACCGGGGAGCTGTTTTTT.

A word on this clonotype: It is likely a read error: a sequence one base away is far more abundant. The chain has TRBV6-1 and TRBJ1-1, with 9 positions matching TRBD1. The V and J ends lost 7 bases and 0 bases, in that order; junction bases with no gene match: 6. The germline V gene encodes CDR1 MNHNS and CDR2 SASEGT. The CDR3 is made up of 15 amino acids. CDR3 sequence: CASNSGQGLNTEAFF. In DNA form, the CDR3 reads TGTGCCAGCAATTCGGGACAGGGTCTGAACACTGAAGCTTTCTTT.